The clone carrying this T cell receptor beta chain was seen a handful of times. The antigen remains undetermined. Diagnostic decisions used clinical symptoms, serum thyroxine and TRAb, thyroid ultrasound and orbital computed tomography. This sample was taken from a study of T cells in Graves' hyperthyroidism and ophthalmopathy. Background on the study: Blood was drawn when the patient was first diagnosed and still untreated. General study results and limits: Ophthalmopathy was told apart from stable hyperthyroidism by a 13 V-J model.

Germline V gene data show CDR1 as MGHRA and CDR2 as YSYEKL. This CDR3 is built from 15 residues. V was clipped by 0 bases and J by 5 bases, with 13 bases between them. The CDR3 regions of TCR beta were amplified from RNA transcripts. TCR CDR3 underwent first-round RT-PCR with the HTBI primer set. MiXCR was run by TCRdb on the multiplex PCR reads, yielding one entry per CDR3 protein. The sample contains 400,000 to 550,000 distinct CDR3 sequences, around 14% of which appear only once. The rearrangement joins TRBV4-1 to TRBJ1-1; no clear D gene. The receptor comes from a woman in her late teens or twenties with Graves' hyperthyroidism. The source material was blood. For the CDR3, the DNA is TGCGCCAGCAGCCAAGAACGGGGTAGGTGGACTGAAGCTTTCTTT. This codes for CASSQERGRWTEAFF.